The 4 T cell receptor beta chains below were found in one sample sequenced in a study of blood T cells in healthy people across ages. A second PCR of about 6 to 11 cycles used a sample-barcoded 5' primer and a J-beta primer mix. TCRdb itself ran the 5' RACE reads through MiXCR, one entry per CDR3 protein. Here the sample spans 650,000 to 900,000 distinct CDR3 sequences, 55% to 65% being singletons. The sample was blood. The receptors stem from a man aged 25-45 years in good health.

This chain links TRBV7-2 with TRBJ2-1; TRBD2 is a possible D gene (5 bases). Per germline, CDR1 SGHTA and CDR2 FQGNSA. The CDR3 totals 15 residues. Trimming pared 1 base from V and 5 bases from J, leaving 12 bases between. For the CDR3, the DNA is TGTGCCAGCAGCTTAGTGGTGGGGAGAAACAATGAGCAGTTCTTC. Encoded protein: CASSLVVGRNNEQFF.

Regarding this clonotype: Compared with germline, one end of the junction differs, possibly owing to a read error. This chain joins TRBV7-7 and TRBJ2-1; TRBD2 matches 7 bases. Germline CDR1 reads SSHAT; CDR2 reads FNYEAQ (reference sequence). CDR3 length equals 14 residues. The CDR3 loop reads CASSFSTSLDEQFF. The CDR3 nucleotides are TGTGCTAGCAGCTTTTCGACTAGCCTCGATGAGCAGTTCTTC.

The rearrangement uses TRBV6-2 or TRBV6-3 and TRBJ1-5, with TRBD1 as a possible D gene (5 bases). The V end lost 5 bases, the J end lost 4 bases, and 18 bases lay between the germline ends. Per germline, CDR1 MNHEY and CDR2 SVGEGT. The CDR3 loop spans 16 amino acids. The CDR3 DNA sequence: TGTGCCAGCAGTCTAGCTCGACAGAAGAGGAATCAGCCCCAGCATTTT. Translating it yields CASSLARQKRNQPQHF.

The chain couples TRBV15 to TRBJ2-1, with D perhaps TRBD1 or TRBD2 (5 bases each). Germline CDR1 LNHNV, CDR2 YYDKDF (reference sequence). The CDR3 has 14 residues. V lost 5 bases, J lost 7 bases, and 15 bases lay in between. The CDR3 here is CATSGLGLGNEQFF. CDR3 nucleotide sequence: TGTGCCACCAGCGGACTGGGGCTGGGAAATGAGCAGTTCTTC.